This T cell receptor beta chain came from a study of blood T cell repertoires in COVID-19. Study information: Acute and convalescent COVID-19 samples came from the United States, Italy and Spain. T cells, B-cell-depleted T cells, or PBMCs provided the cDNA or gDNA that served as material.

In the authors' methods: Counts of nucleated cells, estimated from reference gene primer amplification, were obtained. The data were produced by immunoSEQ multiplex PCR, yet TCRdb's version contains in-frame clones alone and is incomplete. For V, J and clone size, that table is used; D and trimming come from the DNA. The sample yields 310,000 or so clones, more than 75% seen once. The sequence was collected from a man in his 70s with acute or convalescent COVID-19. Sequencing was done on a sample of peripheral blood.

CDR3 protein: CASSLAGAGLVTGELFF. The DNA for the CDR3 is TGTGCCAGCAGCTTGGCCGGAGCGGGATTAGTAACCGGGGAGCTGTTTTTT. The J gene is TRBJ2-2, the V gene TRBV5-4, with TRBD2 matching 7 bases. Trimming cost V 0 bases and J 5 bases; bases outside gene matches: 10. The CDR3 is made up of 17 amino acids. Germline assignment: CDR1 SGHNT and CDR2 YYREEE (reference sequence).